This T cell receptor beta chain was obtained from a study of blood T cell repertoires in COVID-19. About the study: Collection of acute and convalescent COVID-19 samples took place in the United States, Italy and Spain. Sources were T cells, B-cell-depleted T cells, or PBMCs; the material itself was cDNA or gDNA.

The CDR3 contains 17 residues. The germline V gene has CDR1 SGDLS and CDR2 YYNGEE. V was clipped by 4 bases and J by 1 base, with 18 bases between them. Produced via immunoSEQ multiplex PCR; TCRdb's table is partial and in-frame only. The sample holds 200,000 to 300,000 clones; roughly 84% are singletons and the top ten take over 2%. This rearrangement joins TRBV9 to TRBJ2-1, with a weak D call TRBD2 (6 bases). This TCR was sampled from a man aged 40-50 years who had recovered from COVID-19. Source material: peripheral blood. CDR3 amino acids: CASSHSRDSPSYNEQFF. The CDR3 DNA reads as TGTGCCAGCAGCCATAGCAGGGACTCTCCATCCTACAATGAGCAGTTCTTC.